This entry is about one T cell receptor (beta chain). This clone was observed a handful of times. Its antigen remains undetermined. No quality values exist for individual bases; no much larger clone is one base distant. These data originate in a study of cytomegalovirus exposure and HLA in healthy donors listed by TCRdb under 2017. Describing the broader study: An earlier analysis of roughly 500 of the donors reported about 280 Gb of sequence data and 95 million to 130 million unique TCR beta sequences obtained from some 200 million T cells. Using immunosequencing, the study profiled T cell repertoires from about 610 subjects and related those repertoires to cytomegalovirus serostatus. Among the approximately 430 genotyped donors, approximately 76% belonged to the genetic ancestry cluster associated with self-reported Caucasian donors. Typing coverage differed by locus: A, B, C, DRB1 and DQB1 were typed in roughly 629-630 donors, DQA1 in 500 to 550, DPA1 in some 570, and DPB1 in 400 to 480. A separate validation cohort of roughly 110 different subjects was used in addition to the approximately 640-subject first cohort. Rather than drawing on any new phenotypic data, the later analysis identified candidate immune exposures from TCR beta sequences and the way those sequences occurred across donors. An earlier analysis of around 540 of the donors applied high-throughput TCR beta sequencing to assess whether each TCR beta V gene segment acted as functional or pseudogenic. A later genetic analysis used genome-wide SNP genotypes for about 60% of the roughly 700 donors, treating that subset as a discovery cohort. HLA typing covered class I and class II loci at four-digit resolution. Among 300 to 500 genotyped donors of the cohort, an average of about 240,000 unique TCR beta nucleotide sequences was sequenced per donor, of which 15% to 20% were non-productive. The study aimed to test whether cataloging public T cell receptors could reveal signatures of past pathogen exposure. High-throughput TCR immunosequencing, statistical association of individual TCRs with disease status, and machine learning were combined to predict cytomegalovirus infection status. Four or five DR-DQ haplotypes were handled as single units for association and clustering, since linkage in the cohort was strong. Alongside the repertoire data, information on donor age, sex, ethnicity and CMV serostatus was compiled. In a later analysis, previously published TCR beta repertoires from 550 to 750 donors were re-analyzed and high-resolution HLA genotyping was added so that TCR occurrence patterns could be studied. An early release that covered about 600 HLA-typed donors contained approximately 290 gigabases of sequencing data and around 85 million unique TCR sequences. Every discovery cohort repertoire had been produced on one sequencing platform.

The cohort consisted of 666 healthy bone marrow donors. Cohort members were all nominally healthy when sampled, although unrecorded immune exposures were likely present. Of the approximately 700 cohort members, about 280 had positive CMV serostatus and approximately 400 had negative CMV serostatus, and CMV serostatus was not recorded for the donor. A peripheral blood sample was collected from each donor, and TCR beta sequencing was performed on peripheral blood mononuclear cells. The Qiagen DNeasy Blood Extraction Kit was used to extract genomic DNA from the blood cell samples. The CDR3, cysteine through phenylalanine, is 13 amino acids long. Only the CDR3 region is kept as DNA, spanning 39 bases read in frame from base 1. Trimming takes 2 bases off V and 7 bases off J; junction bases not matched to a gene: 4. CDR1 is given as MNHNY and CDR2 as SVGAGI, both from the germline V gene (reference sequence).

The receptor library was made with the immunoSEQ multiplex PCR assay. The multiplex PCR relied on a mix of 60 forward primers for TCR Vbeta segments and 13 reverse primers for TCR Jbeta segments. A multiplex PCR assay on genomic DNA amplified the CDR3 region of rearranged TCR beta genes. The Illumina HiSeq System was used to sequence the amplified TCR beta libraries as 87-base-pair reads. The published analysis was carried out like this. A later analysis counted tens of millions of unique TCR beta chains across the 550 to 700 repertoires, and about 10 million of these chains were shared by at least two donors. A nearest-neighbor algorithm error-corrected the raw reads and collapsed the reads into unique sequences, merging closely related sequences to remove PCR and sequencing errors. Alignment of CDR3 sequences to IMGT reference sequences was used to assign V, D and J gene segments. For a sequence to be retained, a match of at least six nucleotides to both a V gene segment and a J gene segment was required. A rearrangement counted as productive if the CDR3 had no stop codons and remained in frame with V and J, and every other rearrangement counted as non-productive. Following IMGT convention, CDR3 was defined as the stretch from the second conserved V-encoded cysteine up to the conserved J-encoded phenylalanine. Sequences without an unambiguous match to a single V gene segment were excluded from the earlier analysis of a few hundred of the donors. In an earlier analysis of 450 to 750 of the donors, a V segment was called functional when productive rearrangements were above 56.7%, and segregating when the standard deviation between donors exceeded 5%. A statistical classification framework was developed to diagnose cytomegalovirus status using the catalog of TCR beta chain sequences. A later analysis assigned V and J genes by comparing TCR nucleotide sequences with IMGT/GENE-DB human TR gene sequences. A later analysis assigned CDR3 sequences and most-parsimonious VDJ recombination scenarios with the TCRdist pipeline. In a later analysis, every TCR beta chain was defined by the combination of its CDR3 amino acid sequence and its V-gene family, and reads without a unique V-gene family were dropped. To address suspected cross-contamination and a sequencing artifact, a later analysis removed a few hundred highly shared, low-generation-probability nucleotide sequences. For each public chain, a later analysis derived a clonal expansion index from normalized ranks of inferred template counts within each repertoire. A later analysis computed generation probabilities with a VDJ recombination model fitted to out-of-frame rearrangements, and checked the results against IGoR. In a later analysis, TCR-TCR, TCR-HLA and TCR-CMV co-occurrence was scored with hypergeometric tests, and a repertoire-size bias correction was applied to TCR pairs. In a later analysis, false discovery rates were estimated by permuting HLA or CMV assignments 20 times. In a later analysis, co-occurring TCRs were grouped using DBSCAN, with TCRdist sequence similarity added in when clustering inside HLA-allele-positive subsets. Repertoires with fewer than 30,000 or more than 120,000 public chains, plus five repertoires with anomalous nucleotide sharing, were excluded from co-occurrence clustering. This is the immuneACCESS table as TCRdb keeps it, with only in-frame sequences that have V and J called. A part of the clones is gone; compared with another copy, unresolved V genes explain less than half, and the rest is unexplained. The DNA was the basis for D and trimming; V, J and clone size are from that table. In all, the sample holds 150,000 to 200,000 clones, and under 85% of those were seen once. The ten biggest clones cover about 2.5% of the sample.

On the study overall, not on this receptor specifically: Because some donors lacked HLA typing at each locus, the association tests relied only on the typed subset. Broadly in line with IMGT annotations, most TCR beta V segments showed up in productive rearrangements about 87% or about 30% of the time in an earlier analysis of approximately 600 of the donors. V-gene and J-gene trimming of TCR beta chains was associated with a missense DCLRE1C variant in a later genetic analysis, and the association was replicated in an independent cohort. Cytomegalovirus status was reported to be diagnosed by the classifier with high specificity and sensitivity in both the original and validation cohorts. When HLA alleles, especially DR and DQ, strongly co-occurred, attributing TCR associations to individual alleles was difficult. In a later analysis, TCR association rates were found to vary across HLA loci, with the most associated TCRs seen for DRB1 alleles and the fewest for HLA-C alleles. A cluster of highly shared sequence variants was judged likely to represent a technical artifact of the sequencing pipeline. At a false discovery rate of 0.05, a later analysis linked 15,000 to 20,000 TCR beta sequences to specific HLA alleles. The authors suggested that the approach could potentially be generalized to other disease states and immunological phenotypes. The cohort was sequenced for TCR beta chains only, and without alpha or paired-chain data the features that could be detected were limited. Correlated functional status among segregating V segments might reflect linkage disequilibrium, but an unknown experimental factor could not be ruled out. Presence/absence analyses assumed roughly uniform sequencing depth across donors, an assumption that may not hold. Most CMV-associated TCR beta chains appeared to be HLA-restricted in a later analysis, and the HLA associations seemed to be driven largely by CMV exposure. The study gave a list of 150 to 200 TCR beta chains associated with cytomegalovirus. Because the 87-base-pair reads could not distinguish some IMGT-functional V segments, including TRBV6-2 and TRBV6-3, those segments were excluded. Because counts were too low, around 17 rarely observed V segments, including chromosome 9 orphons, were left out of the earlier analysis of roughly 600 of the donors. Compared with equally common non-associated chains, HLA-associated TCR beta chains in a later analysis were more clonally expanded and had lower generation probabilities. Immune exposure information for the cohort was limited to CMV serostatus. In vitro tests confirmed that a few of the cytomegalovirus-associated TCR beta chains recognize cytomegalovirus antigens. Several of the top co-occurrence clusters appeared to be linked to parvovirus B19, influenza, CMV and Epstein-Barr virus, according to a later analysis. A further reported finding was that TCR beta sequences accurately predicted the HLA-A and HLA-B alleles for most subjects in the first cohort. Compared with the approximately 670-donor mean, donors in an Asian-associated ancestry cluster had fewer N-insertions in productive TCRs, according to a later genetic analysis. Across donors, most TCR sequences were observed very rarely, whereas some public TCRs were present in many individuals.

The sequenced material came from PBMCs. The rearrangement joined TRBV6-6 to TRBJ1-1; the central 7 bases match TRBD1. The origin of this receptor is a human donor in good health. Here is the DNA: TGTGCCAGCAGTTACGACAGGGCTTATGAAGCTTTCTTT. This gives the protein CASSYDRAYEAFF.